This is a list of T cell receptor beta chains from one sample in a study of T cells in Graves' hyperthyroidism and ophthalmopathy. One entry per CDR3 protein results from TCRdb running MiXCR on the multiplex PCR reads. The data contain 640,000 or so distinct CDR3 sequences, about 14% of them seen just once; the ten biggest clones take up less than 9%. Material: blood. These receptor sequences come from a woman under 30 with Graves' ophthalmopathy. CDR3s include the opening cysteine and the closing phenylalanine or tryptophan. A D gene is named only where the DNA matches it firmly. Some rows have no size entry. The others give once, few or many, or a class for an expanded clone.

J,D,V,size,DNA,CDR3
TRBJ2-5,NA,TRBV11-3,many,TGTGCCAGCAGCCCCCCGGGCAGGGCGGGGGAGACCCAGTACTTC,CASSPPGRAGETQYF
TRBJ1-1,TRBD1,TRBV6-2/TRBV6-3,few,TGTGCCAGCAGTTACCGGGGACAGGCGACTTCTGAAGCTTTCTTT,CASSYRGQATSEAFF
TRBJ1-2,TRBD1,TRBV28,many,TGTGCCAGCAGTTTAATTTGGGGGACAGGGGATGGCTACACCTTC,CASSLIWGTGDGYTF
TRBJ2-4,TRBD1,TRBV25-1,NA,TGTGCCAGCAGCGCAACGACAGGGGGCGCGGTCGGGAACATTCAGTACTTC,CASSATTGGAVGNIQYF
TRBJ1-4,NA,TRBV12-3/TRBV12-4,NA,TGTGCCAGCAGTGATCAGTCGGGTGAAAAACTGTTTTTT,CASSDQSGEKLFF
TRBJ2-2,TRBD1,TRBV5-5,NA,TGTGCCAGCAGCGACAGGGGGGGGAACACCGGGGAGCTGTTTTTT,CASSDRGGNTGELFF
TRBJ2-7,NA,TRBV20-1,NA,TGCAGTGCTACTCCAACAGGGAATCCCTACGAGCAGTACTTC,CSATPTGNPYEQYF
TRBJ2-7,NA,TRBV2,many,TGTGCCAGCAGCCCAACTACCACCTCCTTATACGAGCAGTACTTC,CASSPTTTSLYEQYF
TRBJ2-1,TRBD2,TRBV12-3/TRBV12-4,many,TGTGCCAGCAGTTCAAGCGGGAGGGCCAATGAGCAGTTCTTC,CASSSSGRANEQFF
TRBJ2-3,NA,TRBV7-9,many,TGTGCCAGCAGCTCTCTTCTAGGGCCAGATACGCAGTATTTT,CASSSLLGPDTQYF
TRBJ1-1,TRBD1,TRBV10-3,many,TGTGCCATCAGTGAGGACAGGGTGAACACTGAAGCTTTCTTT,CAISEDRVNTEAFF
TRBJ1-1,NA,TRBV29-1,NA,TGCAGCGTTGAAGACCTTATGAACACTGAAGCTTTCTTT,CSVEDLMNTEAFF
TRBJ2-2,TRBD2,TRBV30,few,TGTGCCTGGAGTAGATCGAAGCGGGAGTACGGCGGGGAGCTGTTTTTT,CAWSRSKREYGGELFF
TRBJ1-6,NA,TRBV11-3,few,TGTGCCAGCAGCTTGAAAGGGGACAATTCACCCCTCCACTTT,CASSLKGDNSPLHF
TRBJ2-1,TRBD2,TRBV4-2,few,TGTGCCAGCAGCCAAGATCTAGCGGGGAGAAATGAGCAGTTCTTC,CASSQDLAGRNEQFF
TRBJ1-1,NA,TRBV14,many,TGTGCCAGCAGCCGCACGACAGGAGTGAACACTGAAGCTTTCTTT,CASSRTTGVNTEAFF
TRBJ2-7,NA,TRBV28,many,TGTGCCAGCAGTCCAGTAAGCTCCTACGAGCAGTACTTC,CASSPVSSYEQYF
TRBJ2-2,TRBD2,TRBV27,many,TGTGCCAGCGTCGGGGGGACTAGCGGGCCTCCGAACACCGGGGAGCTGTTTTTT,CASVGGTSGPPNTGELFF
TRBJ2-2,TRBD2,TRBV9,NA,TGTGCCAGCAAAACTGAGGGAGGGCCTGCCGGGGAGCTGTTTTTT,CASKTEGGPAGELFF
TRBJ2-7,TRBD1,TRBV2,NA,TGTGCCAGCAGTCGGACAGGGCTCCACGAGCAGTACTTC,CASSRTGLHEQYF
TRBJ1-2,TRBD1,TRBV19,NA,TGTGCCAGTAGTATAGCAGAGGGGACAGGTTATGGCTACACCTTC,CASSIAEGTGYGYTF
TRBJ1-2,NA,TRBV29-1,few,TGCAGCGTTGGATTCCGGGGCCTCCCCGGCTACACCTTC,CSVGFRGLPGYTF
TRBJ2-3,TRBD2,TRBV29-1,many,TGCAGCGTTGACGGTATTCTGGCGGGAGGGGCGCAGTATTTT,CSVDGILAGGAQYF
TRBJ2-1,TRBD2,TRBV7-3,many,TGTGCCAGCAGCTTAGCGCCGGGACTAGCGGGAGGGTACAATGAGCAGTTCTTC,CASSLAPGLAGGYNEQFF
TRBJ2-3,NA,TRBV9,NA,TGTGCCAGCAGCGTAGGGTGGGCGGATACGCAGTATTTT,CASSVGWADTQYF
TRBJ2-2,TRBD1,TRBV7-9,few,TGTGCCAGCAGCTCCTTGGGACAGCAGAACACCGGGGAGCTGTTTTTT,CASSSLGQQNTGELFF
TRBJ1-2,NA,TRBV7-6,many,TGTGCCAGCAGCTTAGTGGCCCCACGGACAGTAAGGGGTCTCTATGGCTACACCTTC,CASSLVAPRTVRGLYGYTF
TRBJ2-3,TRBD1,TRBV6-1,many,TGTGCCAGCAGCCGCCGGGACAGGGACCCAGATACGCAGTATTTT,CASSRRDRDPDTQYF
TRBJ2-2,TRBD1,TRBV5-1,NA,TGCGCCAGCAGCTTGGCTTGGACAGGGCCGAACACCGGGGAGCTGTTTTTT,CASSLAWTGPNTGELFF
TRBJ2-5,NA,TRBV4-3,NA,TGCGCCAGCAGCCAACAGCAGGGTGCGGAGACCCAGTACTTC,CASSQQQGAETQYF
TRBJ2-5,NA,TRBV7-2,many,TGTGCCAGCAGCTTAGGTGGCCCCGGGTACTTC,CASSLGGPGYF
TRBJ2-3,NA,TRBV4-2,NA,TGTGCCAGCAGCCAAGATAGGGGGGGCGGGAAGGAGTATTTT,CASSQDRGGGKEYF
TRBJ1-6,NA,TRBV27,few,TGTGCCAGCAGTCTACTACAGGGTCTAGGGGATTCACCCCTCCACTTT,CASSLLQGLGDSPLHF
TRBJ1-5,NA,TRBV7-8,few,TGTGCCAGCAGCACGTCAGGCCTAGGTAGCAATCAGCCCCAGCATTTT,CASSTSGLGSNQPQHF
TRBJ2-3,TRBD2,TRBV5-1,many,TGCGCCAGCAGCTTGGCGCGGGAGCAAGATACGCAGTATTTT,CASSLAREQDTQYF
TRBJ2-1,NA,TRBV7-8,many,TGTGCCAGCGGACGACCAGGGTTTCGTGAGCAGTTCTTC,CASGRPGFREQFF
TRBJ2-4,NA,TRBV18,many,TGTGCCAGCTCACTCGGGCCTAAGGGGAGGAACATTCAGTACTTC,CASSLGPKGRNIQYF
TRBJ2-5,NA,TRBV7-8,many,TGTGCCAGCAGCGGCGGCAGTCAAGAGACCCAGTACTTC,CASSGGSQETQYF
TRBJ2-1,TRBD1,TRBV5-1,NA,TGCGCCAGCAGCTTGGATCCGCAGGGGGATGAGCAGTTCTTC,CASSLDPQGDEQFF
TRBJ2-1,TRBD1,TRBV5-1,many,TGCGCCAGCAGCTCGAATCCAGGGGGCTCGGTCTACAATGAGCAGTTCTTC,CASSSNPGGSVYNEQFF
TRBJ1-1,TRBD1,TRBV29-1,many,TGCAGCGCTACGGGACAGGTTAACACTGAAGCTTTCTTT,CSATGQVNTEAFF
TRBJ2-2,NA,TRBV2,NA,TGTGCCAGCAGGACAGGGGCGGGAGTGGGCACCGGGGAGCTGTTTTTT,CASRTGAGVGTGELFF
TRBJ1-1,NA,TRBV7-2,many,TGTGCCAGCAGCTCCCGGGCCTTGAACACTGAAGCTTTCTTT,CASSSRALNTEAFF
TRBJ2-4,NA,TRBV7-2,NA,TGTGCCAGCAGCCAAGATTCGGGATTTCGGGCAGCCTTACGGAAGAACATTCAGTACTTC,CASSQDSGFRAALRKNIQYF
TRBJ2-7,NA,TRBV4-3,many,TGCGCCAGCATGACCCGGGACTCCCAATTCTCCTACGAGCAGTACTTC,CASMTRDSQFSYEQYF